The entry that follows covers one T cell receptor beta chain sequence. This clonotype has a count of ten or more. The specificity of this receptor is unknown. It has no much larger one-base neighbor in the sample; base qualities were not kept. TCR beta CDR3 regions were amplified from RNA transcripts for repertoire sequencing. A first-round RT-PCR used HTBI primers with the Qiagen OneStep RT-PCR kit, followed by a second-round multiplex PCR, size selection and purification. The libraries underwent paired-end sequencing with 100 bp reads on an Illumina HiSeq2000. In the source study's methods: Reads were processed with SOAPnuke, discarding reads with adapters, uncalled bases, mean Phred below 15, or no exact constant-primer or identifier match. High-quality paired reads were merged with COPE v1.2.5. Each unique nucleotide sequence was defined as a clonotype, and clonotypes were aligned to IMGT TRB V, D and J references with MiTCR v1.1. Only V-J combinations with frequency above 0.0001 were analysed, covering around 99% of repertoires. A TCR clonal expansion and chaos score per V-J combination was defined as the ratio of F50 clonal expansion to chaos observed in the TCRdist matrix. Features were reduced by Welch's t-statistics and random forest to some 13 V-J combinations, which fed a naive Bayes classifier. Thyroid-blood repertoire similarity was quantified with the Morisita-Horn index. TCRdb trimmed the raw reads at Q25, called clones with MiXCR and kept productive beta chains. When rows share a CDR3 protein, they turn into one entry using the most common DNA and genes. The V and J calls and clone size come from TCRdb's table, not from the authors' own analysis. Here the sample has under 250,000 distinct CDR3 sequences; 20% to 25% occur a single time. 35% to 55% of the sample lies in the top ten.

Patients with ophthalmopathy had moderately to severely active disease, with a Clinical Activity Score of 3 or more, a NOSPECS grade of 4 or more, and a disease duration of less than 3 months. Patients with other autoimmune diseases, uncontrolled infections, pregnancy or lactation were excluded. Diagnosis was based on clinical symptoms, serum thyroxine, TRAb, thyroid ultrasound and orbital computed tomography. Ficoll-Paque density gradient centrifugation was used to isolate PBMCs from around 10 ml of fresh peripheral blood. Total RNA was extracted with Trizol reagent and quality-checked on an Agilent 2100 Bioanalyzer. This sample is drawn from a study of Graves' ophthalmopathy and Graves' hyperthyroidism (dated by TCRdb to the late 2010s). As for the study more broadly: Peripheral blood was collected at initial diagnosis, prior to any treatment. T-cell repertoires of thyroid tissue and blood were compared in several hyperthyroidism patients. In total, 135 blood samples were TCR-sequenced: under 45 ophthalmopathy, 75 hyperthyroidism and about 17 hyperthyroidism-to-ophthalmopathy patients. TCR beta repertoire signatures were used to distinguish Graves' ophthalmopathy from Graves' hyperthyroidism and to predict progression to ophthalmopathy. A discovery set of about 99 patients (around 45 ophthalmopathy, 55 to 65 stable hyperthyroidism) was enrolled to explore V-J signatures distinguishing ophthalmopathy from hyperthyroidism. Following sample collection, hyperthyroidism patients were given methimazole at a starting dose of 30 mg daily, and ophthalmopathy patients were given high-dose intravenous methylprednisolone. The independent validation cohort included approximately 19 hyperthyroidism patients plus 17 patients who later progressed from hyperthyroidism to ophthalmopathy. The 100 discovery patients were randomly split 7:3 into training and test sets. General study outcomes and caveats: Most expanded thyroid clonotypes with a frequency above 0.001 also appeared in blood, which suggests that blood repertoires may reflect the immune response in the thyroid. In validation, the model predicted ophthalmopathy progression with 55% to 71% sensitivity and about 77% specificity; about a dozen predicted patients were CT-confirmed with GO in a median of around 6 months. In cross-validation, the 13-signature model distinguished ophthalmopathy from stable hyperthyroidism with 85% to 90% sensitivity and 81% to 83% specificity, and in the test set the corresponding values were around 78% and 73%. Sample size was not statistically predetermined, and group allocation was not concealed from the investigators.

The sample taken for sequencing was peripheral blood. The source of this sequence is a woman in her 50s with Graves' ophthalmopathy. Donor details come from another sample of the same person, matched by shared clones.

The DNA reads TGCGCCAGCAGCTCAAACAGGGGTGGGGCCTACGAGCAGTACTTC. It codes for CASSSNRGGAYEQYF. This chain is built from TRBV5-1 and TRBJ2-7, and TRBD1 aligns with 7 junction nucleotides. V and J are trimmed by 3 bases and 2 bases, and the gene matches miss 8 bases of the junction. From cysteine to phenylalanine, the CDR3 is 15 amino acids long. The sequence is cut down to CDR3 DNA, 45 bases in frame from base 1. For CDR1 and CDR2, the germline V gene lists SGHRS and YFSETQ.